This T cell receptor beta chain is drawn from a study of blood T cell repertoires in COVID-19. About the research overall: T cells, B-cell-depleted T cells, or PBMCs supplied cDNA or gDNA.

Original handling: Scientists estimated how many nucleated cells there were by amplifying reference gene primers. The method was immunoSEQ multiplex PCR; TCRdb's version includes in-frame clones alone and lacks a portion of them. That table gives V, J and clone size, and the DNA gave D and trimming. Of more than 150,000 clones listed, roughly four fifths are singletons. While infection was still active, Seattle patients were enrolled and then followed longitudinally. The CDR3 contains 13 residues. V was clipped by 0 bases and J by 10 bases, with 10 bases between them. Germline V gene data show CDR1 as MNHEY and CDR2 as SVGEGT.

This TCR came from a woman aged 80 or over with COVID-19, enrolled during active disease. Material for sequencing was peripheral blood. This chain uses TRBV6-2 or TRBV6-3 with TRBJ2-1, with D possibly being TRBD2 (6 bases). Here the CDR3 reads CASSYSTAGEQFF. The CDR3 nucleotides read TGTGCCAGCAGTTACTCCACTGCGGGAGAGCAGTTCTTC.